This T cell receptor beta chain was found in a study of blood T cell repertoires in COVID-19. Turning to the study itself: The United States, Italy and Spain were the sources of the acute and convalescent COVID-19 samples. Sample material is recorded as cDNA or gDNA derived from T cells, B-cell-depleted T cells, or PBMCs.

In the original analysis: Quantification of nucleated cells was approximated via reference gene primer amplification. The table came from immunoSEQ multiplex PCR; TCRdb's copy has only in-frame clones and leaves some out. For V, J and clone size, that table is used; D and trimming come from the DNA. The data show approximately 80,000 clones, with roughly 80% seen just once and just under 10% held by the top ten. CDR1 MNHEY and CDR2 SMNVEV come from the germline V gene (reference sequence). Trimming cost V 4 bases and J 4 bases; bases outside gene matches: 13. CDR3 length: 17 amino acids. A few counts support this clone.

The rearrangement uses TRBV27 and TRBJ2-3; 8 positions match TRBD2. The source is a human donor in a cohort sampled during active COVID-19. The sequencing input was peripheral blood. The CDR3 protein is CASSSLRGLEGPDTQYF. The CDR3 coding sequence is TGTGCCAGCAGTTCTCTGAGGGGACTAGAAGGTCCAGATACGCAGTATTTT.